This TCR beta chain was observed in a study of control samples from healthy donors and cancer patients. The CDR3 length is 12 residues. The germline CDR1 and CDR2 sequences are GTSNPN and SVGIG (reference sequence). V lost 3 bases and J lost 1, with 5 bases in between. TCRdb's copy holds only in-frame clones and misses some; the assay was immunoSEQ multiplex PCR. Among 90,000 to 100,000 clones listed, roughly 80% were seen once. The rearrangement links TRBV30 to TRBJ2-3; unclear D gene. The receptor's source is a man aged 65 to 79 with lung cancer. Sequencing used PBMCs. The DNA of the CDR3 is TGTGCCTGGAGAACAGGCACAGATACGCAGTATTTT. It translates to CAWRTGTDTQYF.